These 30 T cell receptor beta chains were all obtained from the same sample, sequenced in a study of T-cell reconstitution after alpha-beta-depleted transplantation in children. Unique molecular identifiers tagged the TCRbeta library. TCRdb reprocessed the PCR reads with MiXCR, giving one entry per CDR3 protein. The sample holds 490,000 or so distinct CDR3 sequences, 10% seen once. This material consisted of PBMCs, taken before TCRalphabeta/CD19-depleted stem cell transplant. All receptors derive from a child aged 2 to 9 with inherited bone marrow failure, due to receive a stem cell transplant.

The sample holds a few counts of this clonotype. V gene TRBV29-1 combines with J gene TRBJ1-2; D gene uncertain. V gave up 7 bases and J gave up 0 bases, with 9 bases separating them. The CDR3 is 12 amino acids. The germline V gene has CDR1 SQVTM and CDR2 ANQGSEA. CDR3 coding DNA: TGCAGCGACCTACCCTCTAACTATGGCTACACCTTC. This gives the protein CSDLPSNYGYTF.

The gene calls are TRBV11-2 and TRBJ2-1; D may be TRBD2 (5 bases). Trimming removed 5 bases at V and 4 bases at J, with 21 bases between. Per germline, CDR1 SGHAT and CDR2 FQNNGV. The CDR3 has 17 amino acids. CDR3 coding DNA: TGTGCCAGCAGCGACGGGGTTCGCGGAGGCGCATACAATGAGCAGTTCTTC. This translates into CASSDGVRGGAYNEQFF.

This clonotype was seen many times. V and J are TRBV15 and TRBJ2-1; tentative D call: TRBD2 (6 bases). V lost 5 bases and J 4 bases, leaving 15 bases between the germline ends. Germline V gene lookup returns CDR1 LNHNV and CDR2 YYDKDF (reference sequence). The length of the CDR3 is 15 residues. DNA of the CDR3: TGTGCCACCAGCGAAGGGACTCCCCCTTACAATGAGCAGTTCTTC. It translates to CATSEGTPPYNEQFF.

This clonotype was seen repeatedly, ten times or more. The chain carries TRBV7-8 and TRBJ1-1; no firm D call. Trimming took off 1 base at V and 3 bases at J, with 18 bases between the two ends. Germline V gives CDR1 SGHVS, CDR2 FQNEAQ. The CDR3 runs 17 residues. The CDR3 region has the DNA TGTGCCAGCAGCTTAGAGGGCCAGATTTTACCCTACACTGAAGCTTTCTTT. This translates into CASSLEGQILPYTEAFF.

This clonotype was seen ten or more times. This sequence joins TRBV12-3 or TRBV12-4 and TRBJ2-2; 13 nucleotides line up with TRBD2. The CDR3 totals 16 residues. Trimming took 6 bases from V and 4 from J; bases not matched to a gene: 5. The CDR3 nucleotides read TGTGCCAGCAGCTCCGGGACTAGCGGGACCACCGGGGAGCTGTTTTTT. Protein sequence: CASSSGTSGTTGELFF.

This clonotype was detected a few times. CDR3 nucleotides: TGTGCCAGCAGCCCCACATTGACTAGCGGGAGAGCAGAGGGCACAGATACGCAGTATTTT. This translates into CASSPTLTSGRAEGTDTQYF. V is TRBV11-1 and J is TRBJ2-3, with 12 bases aligning to TRBD2. CDR3 size: 20 residues. V shed 5 bases, J shed 1 base, and the junction held 16 bases outside the gene matches. Germline V gene lookup returns CDR1 SGHAT and CDR2 FQDESV (reference sequence).

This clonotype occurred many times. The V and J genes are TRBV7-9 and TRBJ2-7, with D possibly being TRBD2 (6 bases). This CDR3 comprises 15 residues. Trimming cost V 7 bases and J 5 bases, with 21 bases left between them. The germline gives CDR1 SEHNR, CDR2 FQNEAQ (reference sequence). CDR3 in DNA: TGTGCCAGCAACACAGAGTTGGAGGGGTTCCACGAGCAGTACTTC. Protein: CASNTELEGFHEQYF.

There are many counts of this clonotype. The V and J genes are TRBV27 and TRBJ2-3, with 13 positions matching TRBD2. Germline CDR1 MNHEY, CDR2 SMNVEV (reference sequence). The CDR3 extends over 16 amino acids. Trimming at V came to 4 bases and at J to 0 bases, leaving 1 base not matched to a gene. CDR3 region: CASSWTSGGSTDTQYF. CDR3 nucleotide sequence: TGTGCCAGCAGTTGGACTAGCGGGGGTAGCACAGATACGCAGTATTTT.

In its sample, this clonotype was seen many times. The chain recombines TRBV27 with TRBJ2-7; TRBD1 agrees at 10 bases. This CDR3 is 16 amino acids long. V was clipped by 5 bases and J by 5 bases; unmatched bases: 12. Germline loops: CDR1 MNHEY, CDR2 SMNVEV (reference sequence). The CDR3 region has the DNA TGTGCCAGCAGTCCCCTATTGACAGGGGGCATACACGAGCAGTACTTC. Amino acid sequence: CASSPLLTGGIHEQYF.

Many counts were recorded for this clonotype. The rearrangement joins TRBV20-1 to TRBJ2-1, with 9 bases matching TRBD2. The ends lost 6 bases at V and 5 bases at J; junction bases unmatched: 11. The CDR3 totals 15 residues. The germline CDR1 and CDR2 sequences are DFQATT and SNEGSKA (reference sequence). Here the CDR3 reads CSATAVLAGNNEQFF. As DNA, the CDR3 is TGCAGTGCCACGGCCGTACTAGCGGGTAACAATGAGCAGTTCTTC.

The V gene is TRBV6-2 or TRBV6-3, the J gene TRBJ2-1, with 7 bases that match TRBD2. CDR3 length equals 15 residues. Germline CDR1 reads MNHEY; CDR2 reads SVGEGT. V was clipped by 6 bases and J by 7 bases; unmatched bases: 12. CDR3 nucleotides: TGTGCCAGCAGGGTTTGGACGGGAGCGGGAAATGAGCAGTTCTTC. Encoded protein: CASRVWTGAGNEQFF.

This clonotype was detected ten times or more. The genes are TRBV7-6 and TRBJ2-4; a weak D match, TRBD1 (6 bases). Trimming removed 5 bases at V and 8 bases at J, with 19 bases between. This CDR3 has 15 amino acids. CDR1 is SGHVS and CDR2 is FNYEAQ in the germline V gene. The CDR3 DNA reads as TGTGCCAGCAGCCCAGGGGCCGGGGTGAGGGACATTCAGTACTTC. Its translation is CASSPGAGVRDIQYF.

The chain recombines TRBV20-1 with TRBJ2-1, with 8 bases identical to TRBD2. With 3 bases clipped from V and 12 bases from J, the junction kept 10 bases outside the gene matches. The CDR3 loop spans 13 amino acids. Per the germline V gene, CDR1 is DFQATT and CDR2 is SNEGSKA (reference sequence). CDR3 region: CSAREPAGVRQFF. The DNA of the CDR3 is TGCAGTGCTAGGGAGCCAGCGGGAGTAAGGCAGTTCTTC.

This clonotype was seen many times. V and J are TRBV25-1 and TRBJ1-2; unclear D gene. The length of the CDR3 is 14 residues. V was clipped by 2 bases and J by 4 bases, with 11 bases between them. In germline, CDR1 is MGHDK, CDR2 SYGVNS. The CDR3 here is CASSEPERSYGYTF. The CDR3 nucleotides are TGTGCCAGCAGTGAACCCGAGAGGAGCTATGGCTACACCTTC.

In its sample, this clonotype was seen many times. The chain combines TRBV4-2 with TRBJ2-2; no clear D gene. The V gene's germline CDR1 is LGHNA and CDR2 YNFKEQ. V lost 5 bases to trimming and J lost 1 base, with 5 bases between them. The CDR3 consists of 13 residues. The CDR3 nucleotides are TGTGCCAGCAGCATAGGGAACACCGGGGAGCTGTTTTTT. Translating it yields CASSIGNTGELFF.

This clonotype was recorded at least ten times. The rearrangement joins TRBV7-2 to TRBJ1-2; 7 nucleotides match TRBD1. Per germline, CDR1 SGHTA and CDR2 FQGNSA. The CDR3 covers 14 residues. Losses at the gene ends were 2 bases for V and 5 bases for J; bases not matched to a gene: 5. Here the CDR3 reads CASSLRAGGYGYTF. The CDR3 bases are TGTGCCAGCAGCTTACGGGCAGGGGGATATGGCTACACCTTC.

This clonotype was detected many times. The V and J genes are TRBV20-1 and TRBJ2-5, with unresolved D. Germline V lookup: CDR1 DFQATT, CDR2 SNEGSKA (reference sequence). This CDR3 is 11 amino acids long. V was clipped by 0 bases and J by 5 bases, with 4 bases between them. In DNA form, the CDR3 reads TGCAGTGCTAGAGAGAGTGAGACCCAGTACTTC. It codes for CSARESETQYF.

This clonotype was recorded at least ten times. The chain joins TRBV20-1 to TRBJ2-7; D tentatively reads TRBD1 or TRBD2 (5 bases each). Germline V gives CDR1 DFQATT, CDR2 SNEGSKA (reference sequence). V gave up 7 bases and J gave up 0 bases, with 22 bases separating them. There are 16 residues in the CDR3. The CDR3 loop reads CSDSPGSRAHSYEQYF. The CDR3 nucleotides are TGCAGTGATTCCCCGGGGTCCAGGGCCCACTCCTACGAGCAGTACTTC.

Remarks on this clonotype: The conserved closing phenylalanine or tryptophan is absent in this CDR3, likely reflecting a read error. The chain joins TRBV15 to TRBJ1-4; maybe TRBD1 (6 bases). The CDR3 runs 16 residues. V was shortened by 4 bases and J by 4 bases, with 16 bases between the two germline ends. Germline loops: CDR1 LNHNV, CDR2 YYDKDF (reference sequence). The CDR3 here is CATSTQGSAFNEKLFL. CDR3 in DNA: TGTGCCACCAGCACCCAGGGGTCGGCCTTTAATGAAAAACTGTTTCTT.

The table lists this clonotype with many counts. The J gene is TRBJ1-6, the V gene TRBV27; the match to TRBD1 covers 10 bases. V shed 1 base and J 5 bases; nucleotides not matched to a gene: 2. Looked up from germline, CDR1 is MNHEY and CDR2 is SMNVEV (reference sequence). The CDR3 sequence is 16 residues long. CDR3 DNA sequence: TGTGCCAGCAGTTTATGGACAGGGGGGAATAATTCACCCCTCCACTTT. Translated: CASSLWTGGNNSPLHF.

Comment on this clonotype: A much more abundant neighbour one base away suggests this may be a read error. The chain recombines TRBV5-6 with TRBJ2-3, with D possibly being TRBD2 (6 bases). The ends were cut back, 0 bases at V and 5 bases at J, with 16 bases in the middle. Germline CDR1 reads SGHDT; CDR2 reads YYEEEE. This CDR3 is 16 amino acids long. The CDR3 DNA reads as TGTGCCAGCAGCTTGGGCGGACTATCGGGAGAAGATACGCAGTATTTT. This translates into CASSLGGLSGEDTQYF.

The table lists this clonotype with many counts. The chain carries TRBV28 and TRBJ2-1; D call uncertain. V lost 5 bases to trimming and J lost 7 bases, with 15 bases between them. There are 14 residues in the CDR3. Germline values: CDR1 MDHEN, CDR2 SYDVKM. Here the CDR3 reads CASSPVDSTNEQFF. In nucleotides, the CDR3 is TGTGCCAGCAGTCCCGTAGACTCCACAAATGAGCAGTTCTTC.

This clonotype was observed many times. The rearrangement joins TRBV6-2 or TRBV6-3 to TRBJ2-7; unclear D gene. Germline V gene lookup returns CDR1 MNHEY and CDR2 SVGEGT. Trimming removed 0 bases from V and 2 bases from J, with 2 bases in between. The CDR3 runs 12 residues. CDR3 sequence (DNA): TGTGCCAGCAGTTACTCGACCTACGAGCAGTACTTC. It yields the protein CASSYSTYEQYF.

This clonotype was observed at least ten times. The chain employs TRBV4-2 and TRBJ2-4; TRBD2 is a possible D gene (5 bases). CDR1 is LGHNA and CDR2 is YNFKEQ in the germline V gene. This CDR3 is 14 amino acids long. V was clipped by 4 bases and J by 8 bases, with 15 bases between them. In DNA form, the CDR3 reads TGTGCCAGCAGCCCGACAAGGGTGGAGGACATTCAGTACTTC. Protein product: CASSPTRVEDIQYF.

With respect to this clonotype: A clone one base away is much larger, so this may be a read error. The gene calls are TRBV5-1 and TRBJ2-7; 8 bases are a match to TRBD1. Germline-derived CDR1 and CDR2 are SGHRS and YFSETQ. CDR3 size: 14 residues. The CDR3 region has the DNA TGCGCCAGCAGCCGAAATTACAGGGGGGACGACCAGTACTTC. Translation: CASSRNYRGDDQYF.

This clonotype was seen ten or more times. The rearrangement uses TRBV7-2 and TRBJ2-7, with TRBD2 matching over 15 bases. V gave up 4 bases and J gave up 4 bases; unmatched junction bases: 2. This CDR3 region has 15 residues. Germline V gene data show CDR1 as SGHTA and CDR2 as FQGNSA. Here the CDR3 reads CASSWGLAGGYEQYF. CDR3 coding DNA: TGTGCCAGCAGCTGGGGACTAGCGGGAGGTTACGAGCAGTACTTC.

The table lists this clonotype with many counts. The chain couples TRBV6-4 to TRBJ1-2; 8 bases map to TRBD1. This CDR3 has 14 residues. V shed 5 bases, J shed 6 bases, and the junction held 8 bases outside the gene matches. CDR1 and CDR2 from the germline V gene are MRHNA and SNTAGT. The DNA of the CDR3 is TGTGCCAGCAGTCTCTCGGGACAGGCGGATGGCTACACCTTC. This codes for CASSLSGQADGYTF.

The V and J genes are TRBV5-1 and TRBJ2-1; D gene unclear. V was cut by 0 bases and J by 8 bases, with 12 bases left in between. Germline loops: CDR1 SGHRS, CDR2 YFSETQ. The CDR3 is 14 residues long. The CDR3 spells CASSLALGTYEQFF. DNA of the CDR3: TGCGCCAGCAGCTTGGCTCTGGGTACTTATGAGCAGTTCTTC.

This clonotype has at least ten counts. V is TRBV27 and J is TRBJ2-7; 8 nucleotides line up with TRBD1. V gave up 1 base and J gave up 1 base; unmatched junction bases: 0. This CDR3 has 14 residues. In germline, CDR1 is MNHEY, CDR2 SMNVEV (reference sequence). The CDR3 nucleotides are TGTGCCAGCAGTTTATGGACAGGGTCCTACGAGCAGTACTTC. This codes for CASSLWTGSYEQYF.

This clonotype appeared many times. DNA of the CDR3: TGCAGCGTTGGCGGGACTAGCACCTACGAGCAGTACTTC. Translated: CSVGGTSTYEQYF. This sequence joins TRBV29-1 and TRBJ2-7; 9 bases agree with TRBD2. The junction had 3 bases not matched to a gene; V was cut back by 4 bases and J by 2 bases. CDR1 is SQVTM, CDR2 ANQGSEA, per germline. The CDR3 is made up of 13 amino acids.